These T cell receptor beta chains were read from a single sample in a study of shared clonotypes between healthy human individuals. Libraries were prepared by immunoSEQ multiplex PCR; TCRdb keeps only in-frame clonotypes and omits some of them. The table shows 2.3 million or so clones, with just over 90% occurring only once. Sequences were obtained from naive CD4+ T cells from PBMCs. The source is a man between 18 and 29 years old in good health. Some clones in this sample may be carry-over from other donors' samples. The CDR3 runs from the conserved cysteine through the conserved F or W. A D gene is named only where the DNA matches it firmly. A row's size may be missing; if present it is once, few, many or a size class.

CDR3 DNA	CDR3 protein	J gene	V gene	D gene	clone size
TGTGCCAGCAGTGAATCGGGCAGAAACTATGGCTACACCTTC	CASSESGRNYGYTF	TRBJ1-2	TRBV2	.	.
TGTGCCAGCAGTCCCGGGACTAGCGGGAACAATGAGCAGTTCTTC	CASSPGTSGNNEQFF	TRBJ2-1	TRBV6-5	TRBD2	.
TGTGCCAGCAGCACCCCAAGGAGCGGGCTCGATTACGAGCAGTACTTC	CASSTPRSGLDYEQYF	TRBJ2-7	TRBV21-1	.	.
TGTGCCAGCGTTGGACAGAACACCGGGGAGCTGTTTTTT	CASVGQNTGELFF	TRBJ2-2	TRBV2	.	.
TGTGCCTGGAGTGGACACAGGGACACTAATGAAAAACTGTTTTTT	CAWSGHRDTNEKLFF	TRBJ1-4	TRBV30	.	.
TGTGCCAGCAGCGTCCTGGGGGGATGGGGCTCCTACGAGCAGTACTTC	CASSVLGGWGSYEQYF	TRBJ2-7	TRBV9	.	.
TGTGCCAGCAGCTCCGGGACAGGCCTCAATGAGCAGTTCTTC	CASSSGTGLNEQFF	TRBJ2-1	TRBV7-2	TRBD1	.
TGTGCCAGCAGCTTAGGAGGGGGGGTGAGGGAGCAGTACTTC	CASSLGGGVREQYF	TRBJ2-7	TRBV7-9	.	.
TGTGCCAGCTCACCGCGACAGGGACAGGGTTACGAGCAGTACTTC	CASSPRQGQGYEQYF	TRBJ2-7	TRBV18	TRBD1	.
TGTGCCAGCAGTCCCCCGACTTGGCGAAACACCATATATTTT	CASSPPTWRNTIYF	TRBJ1-3	TRBV28	.	once
TGTGCCAGCAGTTCCTTGGGTGAAAAACTGTTTTTT	CASSSLGEKLFF	TRBJ1-4	TRBV28	.	.
TGTGCCAGCATCCTAGGGACTAGCGGGGGACAGGGTATGGAGACCCAGTACTTC	CASILGTSGGQGMETQYF	TRBJ2-5	TRBV2	TRBD2	.
TGTGCCAGCAAGGGACTAGCGGGTCCCTACGAGCAGTACTTC	CASKGLAGPYEQYF	TRBJ2-7	TRBV27	TRBD2	.
TGTGCCACCAGCAGAGGAGTGTTCTTGGGGAACACTGAAGCTTTCTTT	CATSRGVFLGNTEAFF	TRBJ1-1	TRBV15	.	.
TGTGCCAGCAGCAGACAGACGACCTACGAGCAGTACTTC	CASSRQTTYEQYF	TRBJ2-7	TRBV2	.	once
TGTGCCAGCAGCTTAGCCATACTAGGGGGCGCAAATGAGCAGTTCTTC	CASSLAILGGANEQFF	TRBJ2-1	TRBV7-9	TRBD1	.
TGTGCCAGCCGTCCCGGGCGCAATGAGCAGTTCTTC	CASRPGRNEQFF	TRBJ2-1	TRBV28	.	.
TGTGCCAGCAGCGGACAGGGAAACTATGGCTACACCTTC	CASSGQGNYGYTF	TRBJ1-2	TRBV28	TRBD1	few
TGTGCCAGCAGTCCACAGGGCTCCTCTAAGGAGCAGTACTTC	CASSPQGSSKEQYF	TRBJ2-7	TRBV28	.	.
TGCGCCAGCAGCTCGCATCAGGGGGCAGGGGAAAAACTGTTTTTT	CASSSHQGAGEKLFF	TRBJ1-4	TRBV5-1	TRBD1	.
TGCGCCAGCAGCCAAGTAAGTGGACCCGGGACGGGCAATCAGCCCCAGCATTTT	CASSQVSGPGTGNQPQHF	TRBJ1-5	TRBV4-1	.	.
TGTGCCAGCAGCTTACTCGGGGACCGGGGGTTAACCATGAACACTGAAGCTTTCTTT	CASSLLGDRGLTMNTEAFF	TRBJ1-1	TRBV7-6	.	.
TGTGCCAGCAGCTTGGGAGCGGGGACTAGCGGGAGGCAATACAATGAGCAGTTCTTC	CASSLGAGTSGRQYNEQFF	TRBJ2-1	TRBV11-3	TRBD2	.